The present TCR beta chain was sequenced within a study of beta chain features in type 1 diabetes. This clone came up a few times. Its target is not known. Germline V gene lookup returns CDR1 LNHDA and CDR2 SQIVND (reference sequence). The length of the CDR3 is 14 residues. Sequencing targeted expressed TCRB transcripts, as all isolated RNA had been reverse transcribed. Profiling relied on immunoSEQ multiplex PCR, and the TCRdb table lists in-frame clones only, not all of them. This sample has approximately 730,000 clones; under 15% occur once, and the top ten carry roughly 0.022%. Study outcomes and limitations: Researchers report that Type 1 diabetes patients had moderately but significantly shorter TCRB CDR3s across all four CD4+ subsets.

The sequence was collected from a man younger than 30 with type 1 diabetes. The source material was naive CD4+ T cells from blood. The rearrangement links TRBV19 to TRBJ2-2; TRBD2 aligns across 9 bases. The CDR3 loop is CSSRLAANTGELFF. In DNA, the CDR3 is TGTTCCTCTCGACTAGCGGCGAACACCGGGGAGCTGTTTTTT.